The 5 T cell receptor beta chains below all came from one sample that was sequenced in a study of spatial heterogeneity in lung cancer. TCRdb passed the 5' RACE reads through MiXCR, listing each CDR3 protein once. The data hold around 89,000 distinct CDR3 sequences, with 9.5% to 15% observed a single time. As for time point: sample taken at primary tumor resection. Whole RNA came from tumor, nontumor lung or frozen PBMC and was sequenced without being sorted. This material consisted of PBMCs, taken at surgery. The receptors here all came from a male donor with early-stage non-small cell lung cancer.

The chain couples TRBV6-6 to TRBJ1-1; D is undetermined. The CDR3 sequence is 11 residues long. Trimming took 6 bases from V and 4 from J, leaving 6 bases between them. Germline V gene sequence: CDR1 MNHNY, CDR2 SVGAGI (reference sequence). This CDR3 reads CASSHSTEAFF. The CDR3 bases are TGTGCCAGCAGCCATTCCACTGAAGCTTTCTTT.

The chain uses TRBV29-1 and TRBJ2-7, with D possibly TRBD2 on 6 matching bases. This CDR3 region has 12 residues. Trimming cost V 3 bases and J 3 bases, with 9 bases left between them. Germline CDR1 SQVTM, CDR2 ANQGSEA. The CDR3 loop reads CSVEVEGYEQYF. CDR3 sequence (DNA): TGCAGCGTTGAGGTGGAGGGCTACGAGCAGTACTTC.

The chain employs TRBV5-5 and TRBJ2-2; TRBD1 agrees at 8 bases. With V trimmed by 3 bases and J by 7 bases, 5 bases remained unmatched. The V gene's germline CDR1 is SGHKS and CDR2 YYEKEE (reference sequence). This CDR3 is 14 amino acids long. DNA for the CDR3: TGTGCCAGCAGCTGGACAGGGATGAACGGGGAGCTGTTTTTT. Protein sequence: CASSWTGMNGELFF.

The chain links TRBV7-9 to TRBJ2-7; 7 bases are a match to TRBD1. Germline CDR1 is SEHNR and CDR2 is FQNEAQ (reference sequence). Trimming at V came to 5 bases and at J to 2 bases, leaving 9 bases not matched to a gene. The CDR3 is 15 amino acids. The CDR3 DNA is TGTGCCAGCAGCGCAACCGGGACAGCCACCTACGAGCAGTACTTC. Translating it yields CASSATGTATYEQYF.

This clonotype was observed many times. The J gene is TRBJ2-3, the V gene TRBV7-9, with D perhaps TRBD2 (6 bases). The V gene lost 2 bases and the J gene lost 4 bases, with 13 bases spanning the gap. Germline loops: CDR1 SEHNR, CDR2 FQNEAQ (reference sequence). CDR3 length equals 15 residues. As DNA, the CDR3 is TGTGCCAGCAGCTTAAATAGCGGCCCCCCAGATACGCAGTATTTT. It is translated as CASSLNSGPPDTQYF.